These 29 T cell receptor beta chains share one sample of origin, sequenced in a study of blood T cell repertoires in COVID-19. Measured with immunoSEQ multiplex PCR; TCRdb has only the in-frame clones, and not every one. Counted here are some 180,000 clones, 70% to 80% occurring once; the ten biggest clones make up around 8.1%. The specimen was peripheral blood. These TCRs come from a woman in her 50s with active or convalescent COVID-19.

The V and J genes are TRBV7-3 and TRBJ2-1, with 12 bases that match TRBD2. The CDR3 spans 15 residues. Germline CDR1 SGHTA, CDR2 FQGTGA. Trimming removed 5 bases from V and 9 bases from J; junction bases left unmatched: 8. CDR3 DNA sequence: TGTGCCAGCAGCCCTAGCGGGAGGGCCCGAGGTGAGCAGTTCTTC. Translating it yields CASSPSGRARGEQFF.

This clone has just one count. The chain couples TRBV6-6 to TRBJ1-1; D is perhaps TRBD1 (6 bases). Trimming took off 2 bases at V and 6 bases at J, with 16 bases between the two ends. This CDR3 contains 15 residues. Germline V gives CDR1 MNHNY, CDR2 SVGAGI (reference sequence). The CDR3 reads CASSYGGAGIAEAFF. Here the CDR3 DNA reads TGTGCCAGCAGTTACGGGGGCGCTGGGATCGCTGAAGCTTTCTTT.

The chain combines TRBV7-9 with TRBJ1-1; D remains unclear. The germline V gene has CDR1 SEHNR and CDR2 FQNEAQ (reference sequence). V lost 1 base and J lost 5, with 8 bases in between. The CDR3 contains 13 residues. The CDR3 region has the DNA TGTGCCAGCAGCTTAGATGGAGGGACTGAAGCTTTCTTT. Protein sequence: CASSLDGGTEAFF.

The chain carries TRBV20-1 and TRBJ2-5; D uncertain. Trimming pared 0 bases from V and 11 bases from J, leaving 10 bases between. This CDR3 has 11 amino acids. CDR1 DFQATT and CDR2 SNEGSKA come from the germline V gene (reference sequence). CDR3: CSARDVSRQYF. In nucleotides, the CDR3 is TGCAGTGCTAGAGATGTGTCGAGACAGTACTTC.

The V call is TRBV3-1 (or the pseudogene TRBV3-2), the J call TRBJ2-5; a possible D gene is TRBD2 (8 bases). Between the trimmed V and J ends, which lost 11 bases and 5 bases, there was a span of 15 bases. CDR1 is LGHDT, CDR2 YNNKEL, per germline (reference sequence). The CDR3 spans 12 residues. The CDR3 protein is CAREGAGETQYF. CDR3 bases: TGTGCCCGGGAGGGGGCTGGGGAGACCCAGTACTTC.

This clone came up a few times. The V call is TRBV5-1, the J call TRBJ1-2; 8 bases are a match to TRBD1. V shed 4 bases and J 3 bases; nucleotides not matched to a gene: 5. From germline, CDR1 is SGHRS and CDR2 YFSETQ. This CDR3 is built from 14 residues. CDR3 loop: CASSPGTGDYGYTF. The CDR3 bases are TGCGCCAGCAGCCCAGGGACAGGTGACTATGGCTACACCTTC.

The chain links TRBV12-3 or TRBV12-4 to TRBJ2-7; unclear D gene. The V end lost 11 bases, the J end lost 9 bases, and 20 bases lay between the germline ends. The CDR3 is made up of 12 amino acids. CDR3 nucleotides: TGTGCCTCCCAGTTTGGTGGGCTTCGGCAGTACTTC. This codes for CASQFGGLRQYF.

J is TRBJ2-2 and V is TRBV2; 12 bases map to TRBD2. The CDR3 covers 16 residues. CDR1 SNHLY and CDR2 FYNNEI come from the germline V gene. The junction had 3 bases not matched to a gene; V was cut back by 5 bases and J by 2 bases. The CDR3 sequence is CASSRLAGDNTGELFF. In nucleotides, the CDR3 is TGTGCCAGCAGTAGACTAGCGGGAGATAACACCGGGGAGCTGTTTTTT.

Comment on this clone: The same CDR3 also results from other DNA sequences found in this sample. The chain recombines TRBV30 with TRBJ2-2, with a possible D match to TRBD1 (5 bases). There are 13 residues in the CDR3. The germline V gene has CDR1 GTSNPN and CDR2 SVGIG (reference sequence). V was shortened by 3 bases and J by 1 base, with 6 bases between the two germline ends. This CDR3 reads CAWRRGNTGELFF. DNA of the CDR3: TGTGCCTGGAGAAGGGGGAACACCGGGGAGCTGTTTTTT.

The V gene is TRBV2, the J gene TRBJ1-5, with TRBD1 matching 11 bases. Germline lookup yields CDR1 SNHLY and CDR2 FYNNEI. CDR3 size: 16 residues. The junction had 6 bases not matched to a gene; V was cut back by 5 bases and J by 3 bases. In DNA, the CDR3 is TGTGCCAGCAGTCTGGACAGGGGGCAGGTCAATCAGCCCCAGCATTTT. Protein sequence: CASSLDRGQVNQPQHF.

This chain connects TRBV19 to TRBJ2-5; D possibly corresponds to TRBD1 (5 bases). Germline V lookup: CDR1 LNHDA, CDR2 SQIVND (reference sequence). With 4 bases removed from V and 4 bases from J, the gap between germline ends came to 13 bases. There are 14 residues in the CDR3. CDR3 sequence: CASSTARVGETQYF. The DNA for the CDR3 is TGTGCCAGTAGTACGGCCAGGGTGGGAGAGACCCAGTACTTC. The full variable domain, completed using reference TRBV19 and TRBJ2-5, is DGGITQSPKYLFRKEGQNVTLSCEQNLNHDAMYWYRQDPGQGLRLIYYSQIVNDFQKGDIAEGYSVSREKKESFPLTVTSAQKNPTAFYLCASSTARVGETQYFGPGTRLLVL.

Here the CDR3 reads CASSLGTGAGNTIYF. The CDR3 bases are TGTGCCAGCAGCTTAGGGACAGGGGCCGGAAACACCATATATTTT. The V gene is TRBV7-3, the J gene TRBJ1-3, with 10 bases aligning to TRBD1. This CDR3 is 15 amino acids long. Germline CDR1 is SGHTA and CDR2 is FQGTGA. Trimming removed 2 bases from V and 4 bases from J; junction bases left unmatched: 2.

This chain links TRBV6-5 with TRBJ2-1; TRBD2 agrees at 12 bases. This CDR3 has 16 amino acids. The junction had 8 bases not matched to a gene; V was cut back by 4 bases and J by 7 bases. Per germline, CDR1 MNHEY and CDR2 SVGAGI. CDR3 loop: CASSSAPSGRANEQFF. CDR3 DNA sequence: TGTGCCAGCAGTTCCGCTCCTAGCGGGAGGGCGAATGAGCAGTTCTTC.

For the CDR3, the DNA is TGTGCCAGTAGTACAACAGGGGGCCCATCGGTCTATGGCTACACCTTC. Protein: CASSTTGGPSVYGYTF. V usage is TRBV19 and J usage is TRBJ1-2; 9 bases align to TRBD1. This CDR3 spans 16 amino acids. Germline assignment: CDR1 LNHDA and CDR2 SQIVND (reference sequence). Germline trimming cut 4 bases from V and 4 bases from J; bases unmatched to any gene: 10.

The V gene is TRBV27, the J gene TRBJ2-7; D unresolved. The V end lost 6 bases, the J end lost 9 bases, and 12 bases lay between the germline ends. Germline V gene sequence: CDR1 MNHEY, CDR2 SMNVEV (reference sequence). The CDR3 extends over 11 amino acids. The CDR3: CASRSLGRQYF. CDR3 in DNA: TGTGCCAGCAGGTCCCTAGGTCGGCAGTACTTC.

The chain couples TRBV4-3 to TRBJ2-3; 9 nucleotides match TRBD2. The germline V gene has CDR1 LGHNA and CDR2 YSLEER. Trimming removed 5 bases from V and 1 base from J; junction bases left unmatched: 10. CDR3 length: 17 residues. CDR3 DNA sequence: TGCGCCAGCAGCTCCACCTGGGCGGGAGGGGGCACAGATACGCAGTATTTT. Protein sequence: CASSSTWAGGGTDTQYF.

This chain links TRBV7-2 with TRBJ1-2; 7 bases agree with TRBD1. This CDR3 is 17 amino acids long. The germline gives CDR1 SGHTA, CDR2 FQGNSA. With V trimmed by 4 bases and J by 5 bases, 16 bases remained unmatched. In DNA form, the CDR3 reads TGTGCCAGCAGCTATGGGACAGTCAGCCCCAGAGGGTATGGCTACACCTTC. This gives the protein CASSYGTVSPRGYGYTF. Variable domain in full (rest from reference TRBV7-2 and TRBJ1-2): GAGVSQSPSNKVTEKGKDVELRCDPISGHTALYWYRQSLGQGLEFLIYFQGNSAPDKSGLPSDRFSAERTGGSVSTLTIQRTQQEDSAVYLCASSYGTVSPRGYGYTFGSGTRLTVV.

This clone has a single count. The chain couples TRBV28 to TRBJ2-5, with 13 bases lining up with TRBD2. After removal of 4 bases from V and 5 bases from J, the junction contained 7 bases not matched to a gene. There are 16 residues in the CDR3. In germline, CDR1 is MDHEN, CDR2 SYDVKM. DNA for the CDR3: TGTGCCAGCAGTTCGGGACTAGCGGGATGGATGGAGACCCAGTACTTC. Protein product: CASSSGLAGWMETQYF.

V and J are TRBV11-3 and TRBJ2-2, with D possibly TRBD2 on 5 matching bases. V lost 5 bases to trimming and J lost 4 bases, with 11 bases between them. The CDR3 is 14 amino acids. Germline V gene sequence: CDR1 SGHNT, CDR2 YENEEA. The CDR3 sequence: CASSPRAATGELFF. The CDR3 DNA sequence: TGTGCCAGCAGCCCGAGGGCGGCCACCGGGGAGCTGTTTTTT.

This rearrangement joins TRBV28 to TRBJ2-1; 7 bases align to TRBD2. The germline V gene encodes CDR1 MDHEN and CDR2 SYDVKM. The CDR3 is made up of 15 amino acids. V lost 4 bases and J lost 5; bases outside the gene matches: 8. The CDR3 region is CASSSGWRGNNEQFF. For the CDR3, the DNA is TGTGCCAGCAGTTCAGGCTGGCGGGGGAACAATGAGCAGTTCTTC.

The V gene is TRBV6-5, the J gene TRBJ2-1, with 7 bases lining up with TRBD1. This CDR3 region has 13 residues. CDR1 and CDR2 (germline): MNHEY, SVGAGI. V lost 5 bases and J lost 7; bases outside the gene matches: 5. The CDR3 DNA is TGTGCCAGCAGTAGACAGGGAAATAATGAGCAGTTCTTC. This gives the protein CASSRQGNNEQFF.

CDR3 region: CATSAQGGKETQYF. In nucleotides, the CDR3 is TGTGCCACCAGCGCACAGGGGGGAAAAGAGACCCAGTACTTC. The chain uses TRBV24-1 and TRBJ2-5; 8 nucleotides align to TRBD1. Germline CDR1 KGHDR, CDR2 SFDVKD. Trimming took 7 bases from V and 3 from J; bases not matched to a gene: 6. The CDR3 extends over 14 amino acids.

Only a few counts were recorded for this clone. The chain couples TRBV24-1 to TRBJ2-2; possibly TRBD2 for D (6 bases). The CDR3 runs to 14 residues. The V gene lost 7 bases and the J gene lost 3 bases, with 11 bases spanning the gap. In germline, CDR1 is KGHDR, CDR2 SFDVKD. CDR3: CATRGAGYTGELFF. The CDR3 bases are TGTGCCACCAGAGGGGCGGGGTACACCGGGGAGCTGTTTTTT.

This clone was recorded at least ten times. The chain joins TRBV2 to TRBJ2-1, with a tentative D call TRBD1 (6 bases). Trimming shortened V by 5 bases and J by 6 bases, and 11 bases separated the two germline ends. The CDR3 has 13 residues. CDR1 and CDR2 from the germline V gene are SNHLY and FYNNEI. The CDR3 here is CASSPGQSNEQFF. CDR3 in DNA: TGTGCCAGCAGTCCGGGACAAAGCAATGAGCAGTTCTTC.

The chain carries TRBV19 and TRBJ1-2; 9 nucleotides line up with TRBD1. With 5 bases clipped from V and 4 bases from J, the junction kept 11 bases outside the gene matches. The CDR3 consists of 16 residues. Per the germline V gene, CDR1 is LNHDA and CDR2 is SQIVND (reference sequence). Written as DNA, the CDR3 is TGTGCCAGTAGTGTGGGCCGACAGGGGGGGTCCTATGGCTACACCTTC. It translates to CASSVGRQGGSYGYTF.

The genes are TRBV7-6 and TRBJ1-2, with 8 bases matching TRBD1. Unmatched junction bases numbered 12, after V lost 2 bases and J lost 7 bases. This CDR3 is built from 16 residues. Germline V lookup: CDR1 SGHVS, CDR2 FNYEAQ. The CDR3 protein is CASSLQPGGASGGYTF. Here the CDR3 DNA reads TGTGCCAGCAGCTTACAACCAGGGGGCGCATCGGGTGGCTACACCTTC.

This chain uses TRBV5-1 with TRBJ1-1; TRBD1 aligns across 7 bases. J gave up 1 base and V 4 bases, and 7 bases lay outside the gene matches. Germline loops: CDR1 SGHRS, CDR2 YFSETQ. This CDR3 contains 15 residues. The CDR3 DNA sequence: TGCGCCAGCAGCCCCTCGACAGGGCCGAACACTGAAGCTTTCTTT. Translated: CASSPSTGPNTEAFF.

The rearrangement uses TRBV6-6 and TRBJ2-5, with D possibly TRBD2 on 6 matching bases. Between the trimmed V and J ends, which lost 0 bases and 1 base, there was a span of 12 bases. This CDR3 comprises 16 residues. Germline CDR1 and CDR2: MNHNY and SVGAGI (reference sequence). The CDR3 sequence is CASSYSQGLFQETQYF. CDR3 sequence (DNA): TGTGCCAGCAGTTACTCGCAGGGACTGTTCCAAGAGACCCAGTACTTC.

This clone was detected only a few times. This chain joins TRBV15 and TRBJ1-2, with D tentatively TRBD1 (6 bases). Germline loops: CDR1 LNHNV, CDR2 YYDKDF (reference sequence). The CDR3 runs to 16 residues. Trimming took off 1 base at V and 3 bases at J, with 15 bases between the two ends. The CDR3 sequence: CATSRGGMGADYGYTF. Here the CDR3 DNA reads TGTGCCACCAGCAGAGGGGGTATGGGGGCGGACTATGGCTACACCTTC.